Below, 5 T cell receptor beta chains from the same sample are listed, as sequenced in a study of response to subunit inactivated influenza vaccine. TCRdb called the RT-PCR reads again in MiXCR, with one record for every CDR3 protein. The repertoire consists of 500,000 or so distinct CDR3 sequences, with 16% occurring once and the leading ten covering 3%. The sequences come from CD4+ T cells sorted from PBMCs, collected about 23 months after vaccination. All receptors derive from a man between 50 and 69 years old who received an inactivated influenza vaccine.

This clonotype has at least ten counts. V gene TRBV12-3 or TRBV12-4 combines with J gene TRBJ1-4; D is perhaps TRBD1 (6 bases). V gave up 3 bases and J gave up 1 base, with 9 bases separating them. This CDR3 comprises 15 residues. CDR3: CASSFSRGTNEKLFF. CDR3 bases: TGTGCCAGCAGTTTCTCCAGGGGAACTAATGAAAAACTGTTTTTT.

This clonotype was counted only a few times. The chain combines TRBV11-1 with TRBJ2-5; D is possibly TRBD2 (6 bases). Germline CDR1 and CDR2: SGHAT and FQDESV (reference sequence). The CDR3 has 18 amino acids. V lost 5 bases and J lost 1, with 23 bases in between. The CDR3 spells CASSTGTRARGLQETQYF. The CDR3 bases are TGTGCCAGCAGCACCGGGACCCGGGCGCGGGGCCTCCAAGAGACCCAGTACTTC.

The CDR3 bases are TGCAGTGCTCCCCGGACAGGGGCCCCTGAAAAACTGTTTTTT. Translating it yields CSAPRTGAPEKLFF. This chain uses TRBV20-1 with TRBJ1-4; 9 bases map to TRBD1. The germline V gene encodes CDR1 DFQATT and CDR2 SNEGSKA (reference sequence). V gave up 5 bases and J gave up 7 bases; unmatched junction bases: 8. This CDR3 contains 14 residues.

The chain links TRBV27 to TRBJ1-6; D may be TRBD1 (6 bases). CDR1 is MNHEY and CDR2 is SMNVEV in the germline V gene (reference sequence). This CDR3 is built from 13 residues. Trimming cost V 6 bases and J 10 bases, with 13 bases left between them. The CDR3 DNA follows: TGTGCCAGCAGCGTAGGGGGGATCTCACCCCTCCACTTT. Amino acid sequence: CASSVGGISPLHF.

This clonotype occurred many times. The CDR3 sequence: CASSWGSKETQYF. The CDR3 nucleotides are TGTGCCAGCAGTTGGGGCAGTAAAGAGACCCAGTACTTC. The chain couples TRBV12-3 or TRBV12-4 to TRBJ2-5; D perhaps matches TRBD1 (5 bases). The CDR3 has 13 residues. V lost 4 bases, J lost 3 bases, and 9 bases lay in between.